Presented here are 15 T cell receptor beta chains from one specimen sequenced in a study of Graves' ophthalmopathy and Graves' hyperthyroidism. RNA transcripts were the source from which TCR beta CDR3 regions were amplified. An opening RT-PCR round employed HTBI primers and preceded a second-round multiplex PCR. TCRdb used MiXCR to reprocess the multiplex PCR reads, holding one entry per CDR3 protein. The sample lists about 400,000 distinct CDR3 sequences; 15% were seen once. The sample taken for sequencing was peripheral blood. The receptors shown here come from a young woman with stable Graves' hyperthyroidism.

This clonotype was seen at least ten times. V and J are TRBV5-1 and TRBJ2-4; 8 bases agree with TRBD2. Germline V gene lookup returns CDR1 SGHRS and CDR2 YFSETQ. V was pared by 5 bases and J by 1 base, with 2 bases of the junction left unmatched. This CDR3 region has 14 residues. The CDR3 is CASRLAVAKNIQYF. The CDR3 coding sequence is TGCGCCAGCAGACTAGCGGTTGCCAAAAACATTCAGTACTTC.

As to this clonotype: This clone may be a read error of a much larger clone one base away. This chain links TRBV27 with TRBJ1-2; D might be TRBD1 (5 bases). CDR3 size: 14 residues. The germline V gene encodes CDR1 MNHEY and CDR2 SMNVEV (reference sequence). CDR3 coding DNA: TGTGCCAGCAGTCCACCGGGACTTAACTATAGCTACACCTTC. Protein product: CASSPPGLNYSYTF.

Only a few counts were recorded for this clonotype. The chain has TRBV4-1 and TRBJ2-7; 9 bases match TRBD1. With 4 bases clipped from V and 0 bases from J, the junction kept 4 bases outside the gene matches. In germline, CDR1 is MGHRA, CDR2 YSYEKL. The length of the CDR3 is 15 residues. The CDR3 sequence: CASSLGDRDSYEQYF. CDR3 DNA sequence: TGCGCCAGCAGCCTCGGGGACAGGGACTCCTACGAGCAGTACTTC.

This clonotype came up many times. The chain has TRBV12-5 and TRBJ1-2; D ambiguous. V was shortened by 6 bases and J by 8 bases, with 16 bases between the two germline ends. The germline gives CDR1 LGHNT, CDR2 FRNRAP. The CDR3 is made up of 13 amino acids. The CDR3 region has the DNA TGTGCTAGTGGCCCTCAAGGTCCCCGGGGCTACACCTTC. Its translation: CASGPQGPRGYTF.

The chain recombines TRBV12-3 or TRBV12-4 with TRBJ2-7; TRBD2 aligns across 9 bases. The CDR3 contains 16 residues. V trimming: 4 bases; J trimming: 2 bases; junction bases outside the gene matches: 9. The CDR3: CASSYESGGTTYEQYF. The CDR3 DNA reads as TGTGCCAGCAGTTATGAAAGCGGGGGGACCACCTACGAGCAGTACTTC.

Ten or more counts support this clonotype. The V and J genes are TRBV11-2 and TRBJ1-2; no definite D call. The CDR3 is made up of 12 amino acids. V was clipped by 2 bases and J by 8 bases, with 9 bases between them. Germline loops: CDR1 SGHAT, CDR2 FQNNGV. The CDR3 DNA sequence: TGTGCCAGCAGCTTACGGGTTTTGGGCTACACCTTC. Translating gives CASSLRVLGYTF.

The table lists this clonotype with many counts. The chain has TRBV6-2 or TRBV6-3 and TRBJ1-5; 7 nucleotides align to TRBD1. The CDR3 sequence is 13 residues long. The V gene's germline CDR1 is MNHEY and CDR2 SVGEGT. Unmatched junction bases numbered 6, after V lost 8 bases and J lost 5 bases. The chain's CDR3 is CASRRDRDQPQHF. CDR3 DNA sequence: TGTGCCAGCCGTAGGGACAGAGATCAGCCCCAGCATTTT.

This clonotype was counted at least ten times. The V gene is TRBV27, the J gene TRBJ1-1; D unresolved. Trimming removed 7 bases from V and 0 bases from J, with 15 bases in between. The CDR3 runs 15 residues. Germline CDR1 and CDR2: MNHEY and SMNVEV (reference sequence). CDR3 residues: CASTIPTKMNTEAFF. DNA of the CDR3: TGTGCCAGCACCATCCCGACAAAGATGAACACTGAAGCTTTCTTT.

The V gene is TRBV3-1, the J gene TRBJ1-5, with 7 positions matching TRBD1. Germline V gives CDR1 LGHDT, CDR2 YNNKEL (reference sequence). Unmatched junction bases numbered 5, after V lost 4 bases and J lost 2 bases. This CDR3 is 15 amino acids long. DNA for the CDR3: TGTGCCAGCAGCCTGGACAGGATGGGCAATCAGCCCCAGCATTTT. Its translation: CASSLDRMGNQPQHF.

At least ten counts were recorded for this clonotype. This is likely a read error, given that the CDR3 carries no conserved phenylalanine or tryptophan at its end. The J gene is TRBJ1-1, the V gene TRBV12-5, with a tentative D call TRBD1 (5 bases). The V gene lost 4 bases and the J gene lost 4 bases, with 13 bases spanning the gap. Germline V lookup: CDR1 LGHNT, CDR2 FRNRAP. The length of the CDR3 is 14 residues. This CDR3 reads CASGSSRASTEAFL. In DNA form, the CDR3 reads TGTGCTAGTGGTTCGAGCAGGGCCTCCACTGAAGCTTTCCTT.

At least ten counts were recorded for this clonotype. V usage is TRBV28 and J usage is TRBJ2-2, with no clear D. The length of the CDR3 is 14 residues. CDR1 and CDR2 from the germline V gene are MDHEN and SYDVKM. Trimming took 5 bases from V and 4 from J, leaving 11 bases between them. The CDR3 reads CASSPSRPTGELFF. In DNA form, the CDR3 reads TGTGCCAGCAGTCCCTCCAGGCCCACCGGGGAGCTGTTTTTT.

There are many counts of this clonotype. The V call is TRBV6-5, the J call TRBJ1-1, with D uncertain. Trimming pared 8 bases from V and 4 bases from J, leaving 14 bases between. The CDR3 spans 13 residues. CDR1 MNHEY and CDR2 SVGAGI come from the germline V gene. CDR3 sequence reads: CASHHTWGTEAFF. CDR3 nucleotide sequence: TGTGCCAGCCACCACACCTGGGGCACTGAAGCTTTCTTT.

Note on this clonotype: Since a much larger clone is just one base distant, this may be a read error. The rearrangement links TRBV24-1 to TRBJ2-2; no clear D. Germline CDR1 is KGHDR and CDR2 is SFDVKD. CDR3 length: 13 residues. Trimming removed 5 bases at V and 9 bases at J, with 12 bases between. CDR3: CATSVGFPRELFF. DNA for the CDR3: TGTGCCACCAGTGTTGGGTTTCCCAGGGAGCTGTTTTTT.

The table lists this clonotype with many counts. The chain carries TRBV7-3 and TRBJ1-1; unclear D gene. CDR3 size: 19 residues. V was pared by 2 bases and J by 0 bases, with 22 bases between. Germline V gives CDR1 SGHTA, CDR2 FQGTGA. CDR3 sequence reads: CASSLYPVALLGMNTEAFF. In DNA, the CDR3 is TGTGCCAGCAGCTTATACCCGGTCGCACTCCTGGGAATGAACACTGAAGCTTTCTTT.

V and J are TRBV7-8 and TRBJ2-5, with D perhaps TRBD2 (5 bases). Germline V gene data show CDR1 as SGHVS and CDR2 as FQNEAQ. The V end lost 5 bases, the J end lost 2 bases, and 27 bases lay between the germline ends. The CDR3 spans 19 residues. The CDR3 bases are TGTGCCAGCAGCGTCGTGCTGGGGAGCCACCCAATCCGACAAGAGACCCAGTACTTC. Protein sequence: CASSVVLGSHPIRQETQYF.